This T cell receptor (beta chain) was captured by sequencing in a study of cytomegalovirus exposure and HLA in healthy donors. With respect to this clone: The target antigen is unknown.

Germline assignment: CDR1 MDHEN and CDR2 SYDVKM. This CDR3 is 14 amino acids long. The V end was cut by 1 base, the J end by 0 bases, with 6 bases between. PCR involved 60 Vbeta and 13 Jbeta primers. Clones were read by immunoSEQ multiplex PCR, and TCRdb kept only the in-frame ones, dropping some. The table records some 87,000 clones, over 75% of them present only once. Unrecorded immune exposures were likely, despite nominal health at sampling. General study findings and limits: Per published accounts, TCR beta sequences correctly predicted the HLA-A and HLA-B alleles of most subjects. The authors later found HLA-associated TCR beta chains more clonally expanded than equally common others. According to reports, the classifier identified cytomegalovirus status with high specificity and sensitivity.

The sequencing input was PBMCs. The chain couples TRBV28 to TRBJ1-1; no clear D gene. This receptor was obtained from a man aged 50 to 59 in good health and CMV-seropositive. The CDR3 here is CASSLFTVNTEAFF. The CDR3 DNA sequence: TGTGCCAGCAGTTTATTCACGGTGAACACTGAAGCTTTCTTT.